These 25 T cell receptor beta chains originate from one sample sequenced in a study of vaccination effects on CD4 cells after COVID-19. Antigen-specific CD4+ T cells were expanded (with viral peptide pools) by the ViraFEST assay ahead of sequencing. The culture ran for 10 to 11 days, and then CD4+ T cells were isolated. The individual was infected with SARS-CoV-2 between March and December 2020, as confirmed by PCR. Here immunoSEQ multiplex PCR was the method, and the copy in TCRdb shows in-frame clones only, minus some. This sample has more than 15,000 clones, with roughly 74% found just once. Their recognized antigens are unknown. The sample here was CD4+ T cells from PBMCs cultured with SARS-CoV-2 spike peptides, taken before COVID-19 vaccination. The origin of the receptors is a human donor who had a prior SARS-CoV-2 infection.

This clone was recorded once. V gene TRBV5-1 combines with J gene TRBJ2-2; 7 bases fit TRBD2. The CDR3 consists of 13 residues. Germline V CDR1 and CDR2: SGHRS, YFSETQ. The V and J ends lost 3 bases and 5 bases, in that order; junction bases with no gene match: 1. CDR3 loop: CASSWGGTGELFF. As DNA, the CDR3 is TGCGCCAGCAGCTGGGGGGGGACCGGGGAGCTGTTTTTT. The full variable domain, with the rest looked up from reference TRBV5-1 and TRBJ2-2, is KAGVTQTPRYLIKTRGQQVTLSCSPISGHRSVSWYQQTPGQGLQFLFEYFSETQRNKGNFPGRFSGRQFSNSRSEMNVSTLELGDSALYLCASSWGGTGELFFGEGSRLTVL.

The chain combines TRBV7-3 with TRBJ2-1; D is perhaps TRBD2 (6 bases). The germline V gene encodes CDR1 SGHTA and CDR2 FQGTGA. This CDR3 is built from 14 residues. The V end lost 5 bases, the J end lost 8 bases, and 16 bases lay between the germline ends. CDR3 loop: CASSAGTSPDEQFF. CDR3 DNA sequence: TGTGCCAGCAGCGCCGGTACTAGCCCAGATGAGCAGTTCTTC.

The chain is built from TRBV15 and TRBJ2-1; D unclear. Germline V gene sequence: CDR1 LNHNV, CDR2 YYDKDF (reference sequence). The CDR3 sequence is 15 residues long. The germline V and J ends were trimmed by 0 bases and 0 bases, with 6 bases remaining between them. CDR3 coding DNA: TGTGCCACCAGCAGAGAATTGAGCTCCTACAATGAGCAGTTCTTC. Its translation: CATSRELSSYNEQFF.

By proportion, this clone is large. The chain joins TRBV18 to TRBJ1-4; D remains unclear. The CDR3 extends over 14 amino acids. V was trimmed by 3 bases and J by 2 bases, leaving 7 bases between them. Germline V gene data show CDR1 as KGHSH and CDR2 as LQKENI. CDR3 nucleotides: TGTGCCAGCTCACCGATGGGGACTAATGAAAAACTGTTTTTT. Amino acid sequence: CASSPMGTNEKLFF. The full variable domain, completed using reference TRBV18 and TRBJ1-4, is NAGVMQNPRHLVRRRGQEARLRCSPMKGHSHVYWYRQLPEEGLKFMVYLQKENIIDESGMPKERFSAEFPKEGPSILRIQQVVRGDSAAYFCASSPMGTNEKLFFGSGTQLSVL.

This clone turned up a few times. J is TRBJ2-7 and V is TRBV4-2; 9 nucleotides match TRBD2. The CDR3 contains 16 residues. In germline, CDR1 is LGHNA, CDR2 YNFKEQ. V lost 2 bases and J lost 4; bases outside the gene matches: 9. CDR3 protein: CASSQRGTSTPYEQYF. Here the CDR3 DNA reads TGTGCCAGCAGCCAACGAGGGACTAGCACACCTTACGAGCAGTACTTC.

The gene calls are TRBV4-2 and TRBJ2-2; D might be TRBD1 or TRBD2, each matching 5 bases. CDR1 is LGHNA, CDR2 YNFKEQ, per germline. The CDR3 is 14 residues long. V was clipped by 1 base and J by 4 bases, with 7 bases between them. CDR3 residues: CASSQVGVTGELFF. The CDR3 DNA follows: TGTGCCAGCAGCCAAGTGGGGGTCACCGGGGAGCTGTTTTTT.

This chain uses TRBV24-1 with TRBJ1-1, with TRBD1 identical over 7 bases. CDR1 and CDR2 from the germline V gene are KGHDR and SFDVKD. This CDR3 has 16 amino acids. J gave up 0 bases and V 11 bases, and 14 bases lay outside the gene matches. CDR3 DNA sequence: TGTGCCATCCACACCATCGACAGGGAAATGAACACTGAAGCTTTCTTT. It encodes CAIHTIDREMNTEAFF.

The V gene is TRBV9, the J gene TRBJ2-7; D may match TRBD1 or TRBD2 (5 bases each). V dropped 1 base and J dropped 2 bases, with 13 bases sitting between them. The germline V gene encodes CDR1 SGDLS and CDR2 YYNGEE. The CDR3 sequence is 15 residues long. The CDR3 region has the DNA TGTGCCAGCAGCGTAAGGGACGGCAAGACCTACGAGCAGTACTTC. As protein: CASSVRDGKTYEQYF.

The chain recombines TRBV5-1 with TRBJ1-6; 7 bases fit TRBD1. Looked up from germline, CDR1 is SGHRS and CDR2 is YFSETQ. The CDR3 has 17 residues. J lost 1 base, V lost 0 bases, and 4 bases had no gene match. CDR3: CASSLEAGGSYNSPLHF. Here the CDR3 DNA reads TGCGCCAGCAGCTTGGAGGCAGGGGGTTCCTATAATTCACCCCTCCACTTT.

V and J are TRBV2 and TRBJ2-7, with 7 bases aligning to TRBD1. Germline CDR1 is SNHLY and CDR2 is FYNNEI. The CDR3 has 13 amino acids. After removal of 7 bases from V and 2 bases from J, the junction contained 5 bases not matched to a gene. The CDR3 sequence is CASTRDRAYEQYF. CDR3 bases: TGTGCCAGCACCCGGGACAGAGCCTACGAGCAGTACTTC. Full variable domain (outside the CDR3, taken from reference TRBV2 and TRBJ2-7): EPEVTQTPSHQVTQMGQEVILRCVPISNHLYFYWYRQILGQKVEFLVSFYNNEISEKSEIFDDQFSVERPDGSNFTLKIRSTKLEDSAMYFCASTRDRAYEQYFGPGTRLTVT.

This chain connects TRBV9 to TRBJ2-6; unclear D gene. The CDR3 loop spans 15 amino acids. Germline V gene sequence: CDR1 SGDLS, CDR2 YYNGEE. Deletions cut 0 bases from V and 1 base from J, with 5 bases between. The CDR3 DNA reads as TGTGCCAGCAGCGTAGGGGGATCTGGGGCCAACGTCCTGACTTTC. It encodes CASSVGGSGANVLTF. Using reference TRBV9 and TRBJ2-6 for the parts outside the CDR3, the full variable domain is DSGVTQTPKHLITATGQRVTLRCSPRSGDLSVYWYQQSLDQGLQFLIQYYNGEERAKGNILERFSAQQFPDLHSELNLSSLELGDSALYFCASSVGGSGANVLTFGAGSRLTVL.

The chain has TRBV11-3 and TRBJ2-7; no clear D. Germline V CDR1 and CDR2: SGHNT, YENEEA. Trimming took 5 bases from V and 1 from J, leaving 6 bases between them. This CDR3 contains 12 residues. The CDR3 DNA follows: TGTGCCAGCAGCCACAAATCCTACGAGCAGTACTTC. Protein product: CASSHKSYEQYF.

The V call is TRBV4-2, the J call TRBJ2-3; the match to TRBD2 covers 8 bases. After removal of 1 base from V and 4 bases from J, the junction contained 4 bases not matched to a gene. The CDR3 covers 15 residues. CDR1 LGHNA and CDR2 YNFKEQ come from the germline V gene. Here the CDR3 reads CASSQAGGAADTQYF. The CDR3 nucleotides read TGTGCCAGCAGCCAAGCCGGGGGGGCCGCAGATACGCAGTATTTT.

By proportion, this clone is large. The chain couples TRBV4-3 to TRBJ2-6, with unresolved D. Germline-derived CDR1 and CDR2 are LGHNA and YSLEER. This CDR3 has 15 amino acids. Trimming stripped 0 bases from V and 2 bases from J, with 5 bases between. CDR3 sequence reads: CASSQERAGANVLTF. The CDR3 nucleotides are TGCGCCAGCAGCCAAGAAAGGGCTGGGGCCAACGTCCTGACTTTC.

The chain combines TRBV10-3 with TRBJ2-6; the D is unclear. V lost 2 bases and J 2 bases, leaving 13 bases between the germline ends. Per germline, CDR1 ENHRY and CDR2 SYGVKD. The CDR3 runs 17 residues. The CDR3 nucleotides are TGTGCCATCAGTGAGCCTAGTTTTGTCGCTGGGGCCAACGTCCTGACTTTC. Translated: CAISEPSFVAGANVLTF.

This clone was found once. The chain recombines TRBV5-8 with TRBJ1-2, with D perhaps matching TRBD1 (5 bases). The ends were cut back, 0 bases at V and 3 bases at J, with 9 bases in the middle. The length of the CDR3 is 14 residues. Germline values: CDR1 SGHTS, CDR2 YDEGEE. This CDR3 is CASSLEGTYYGYTF. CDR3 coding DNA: TGTGCCAGCAGCTTGGAAGGGACGTACTATGGCTACACCTTC.

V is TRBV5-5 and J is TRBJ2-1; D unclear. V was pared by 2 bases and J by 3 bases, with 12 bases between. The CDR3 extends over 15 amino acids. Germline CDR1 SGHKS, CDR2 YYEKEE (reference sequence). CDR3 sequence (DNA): TGTGCCAGCAGCTTTATTCTAGACCGCTACAATGAGCAGTTCTTC. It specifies CASSFILDRYNEQFF.

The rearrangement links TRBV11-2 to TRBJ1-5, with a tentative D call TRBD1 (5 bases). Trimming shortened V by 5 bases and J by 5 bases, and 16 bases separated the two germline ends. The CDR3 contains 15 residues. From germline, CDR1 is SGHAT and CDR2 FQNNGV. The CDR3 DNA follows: TGTGCCAGCAGCACCACGTCAGGGTACGATCAGCCCCAGCATTTT. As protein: CASSTTSGYDQPQHF.

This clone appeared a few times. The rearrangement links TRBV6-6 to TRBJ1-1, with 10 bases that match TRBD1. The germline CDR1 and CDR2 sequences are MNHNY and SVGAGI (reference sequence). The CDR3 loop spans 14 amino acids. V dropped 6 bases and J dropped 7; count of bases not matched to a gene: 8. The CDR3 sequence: CASSRTGGRIEAFF. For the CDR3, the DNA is TGTGCCAGCAGCAGGACAGGGGGTAGGATTGAAGCTTTCTTT.

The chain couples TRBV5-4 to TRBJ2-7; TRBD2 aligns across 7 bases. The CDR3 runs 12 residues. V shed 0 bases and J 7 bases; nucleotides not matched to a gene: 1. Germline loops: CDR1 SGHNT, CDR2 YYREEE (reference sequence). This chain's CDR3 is CASSLGEGEQYF. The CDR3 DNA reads TGTGCCAGCAGCTTGGGGGAGGGGGAGCAGTACTTC.

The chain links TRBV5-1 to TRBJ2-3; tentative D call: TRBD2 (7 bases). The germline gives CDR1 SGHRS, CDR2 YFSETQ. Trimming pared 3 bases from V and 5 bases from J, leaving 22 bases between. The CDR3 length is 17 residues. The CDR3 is CASSSGGGGLAGDTQYF. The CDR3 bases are TGCGCCAGCAGCTCGGGAGGAGGGGGTCTAGCCGGAGATACGCAGTATTTT. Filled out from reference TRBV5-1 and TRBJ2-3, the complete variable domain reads KAGVTQTPRYLIKTRGQQVTLSCSPISGHRSVSWYQQTPGQGLQFLFEYFSETQRNKGNFPGRFSGRQFSNSRSEMNVSTLELGDSALYLCASSSGGGGLAGDTQYFGPGTRLTVL.

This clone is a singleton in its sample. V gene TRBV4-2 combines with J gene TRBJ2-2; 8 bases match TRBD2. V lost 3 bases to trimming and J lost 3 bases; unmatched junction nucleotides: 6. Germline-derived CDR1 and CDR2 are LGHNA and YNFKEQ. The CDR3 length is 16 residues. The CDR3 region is CASSHPLAGYTGELFF. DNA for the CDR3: TGTGCCAGCAGCCACCCGCTAGCGGGTTACACCGGGGAGCTGTTTTTT.

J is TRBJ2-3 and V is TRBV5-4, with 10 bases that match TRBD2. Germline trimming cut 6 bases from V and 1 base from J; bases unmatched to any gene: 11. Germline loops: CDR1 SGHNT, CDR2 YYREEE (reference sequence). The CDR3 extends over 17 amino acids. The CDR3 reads CASKMAQRGGGTDTQYF. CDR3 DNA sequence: TGTGCCAGCAAAATGGCGCAGCGGGGGGGCGGCACAGATACGCAGTATTTT.

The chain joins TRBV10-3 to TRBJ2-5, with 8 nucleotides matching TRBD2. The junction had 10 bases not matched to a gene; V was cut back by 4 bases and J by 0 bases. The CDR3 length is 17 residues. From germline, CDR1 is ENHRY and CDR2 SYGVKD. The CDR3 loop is CAISVGVRGGYQETQYF. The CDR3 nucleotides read TGTGCCATCAGTGTAGGCGTTCGGGGGGGATACCAAGAGACCCAGTACTTC.

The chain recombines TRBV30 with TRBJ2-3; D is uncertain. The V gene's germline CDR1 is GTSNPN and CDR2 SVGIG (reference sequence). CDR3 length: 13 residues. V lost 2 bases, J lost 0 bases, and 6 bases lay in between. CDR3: CAWSISSTDTQYF. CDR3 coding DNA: TGTGCCTGGAGTATCAGTAGCACAGATACGCAGTATTTT.